This T cell receptor (beta chain) was recovered during a study of brain T cells in children with intractable seizures. General study findings and limits: HCMV serostatus was not known, and viral specificity came from CDR3 similarity only.

Only cases whose brain tissue showed the highest T cell transcript signatures were sequenced. Before surgery, patients took at least one anti-epileptic drug. Germline V gives CDR1 SGHRS, CDR2 YFSETQ. The CDR3 totals 14 residues. Trimming stripped 0 bases from V and 4 bases from J, with 10 bases between. TCRdb's table, derived via immunoSEQ multiplex PCR, lists solely in-frame clones and lacks some. The top ten clones hold roughly 6.3% of a sample with approximately 44,000 clones, more than 80% of them seen once. For this clone: The antigen is not known.

This specimen consisted of peripheral blood, obtained at surgery. V gene TRBV5-1 combines with J gene TRBJ1-1; D unresolved. The sequence derives from a girl aged 2 to 9 with tuberous sclerosis and intractable seizures. The CDR3 loop is CASSLGREGTEAFF. CDR3 in DNA: TGCGCCAGCAGCTTGGGAAGGGAGGGCACTGAAGCTTTCTTT.